These T cell receptor beta chains were read from a single sample in a study of cytotoxic CD8 clonotypes in ibrutinib-treated CLL. Sequencing used immunoSEQ multiplex PCR; TCRdb keeps in-frame clones, though not all of them. This table holds hundreds of thousands of clones, roughly 85% found once. This material consisted of PBMCs, taken before ibrutinib treatment. The source of these receptors is a human donor with chronic lymphocytic leukemia. Both conserved end residues are part of each CDR3. The D gene is left open where the match is weak. The listing skips clone size in some rows; elsewhere it reads once, few, many or a size class.

TRBJ1-5 | - | TRBV27 | - | CASSSESGNQPQHF | TGTGCCAGCAGTTCCGAGTCAGGGAATCAGCCCCAGCATTTT
TRBJ1-3 | TRBD1 | TRBV7-2 | - | CASSTGTGGRGNTIYF | TGTGCCAGCAGCACGGGGACAGGGGGTCGCGGAAACACCATATATTTT
TRBJ1-1 | TRBD1 | TRBV29-1 | - | CSVASGDRRFSGAFF | TGCAGCGTTGCGTCCGGGGACAGGCGGTTTTCGGGAGCTTTCTTT
TRBJ1-1 | - | TRBV29-1 | - | CSVERGGGSTEAFF | TGCAGCGTTGAACGAGGTGGAGGGTCCACTGAAGCTTTCTTT
TRBJ1-5 | - | TRBV30 | - | CAWSRGRNNQPQHF | TGTGCCTGGAGTCGGGGGCGAAACAATCAGCCCCAGCATTTT
TRBJ1-2 | - | TRBV9 | once | CASSGGQQRLRANYGYTF | TGTGCCAGCAGCGGTGGACAGCAGAGACTCCGAGCTAACTATGGCTACACCTTC
TRBJ2-1 | - | TRBV11-2 | - | CASSLGWASGHEQFF | TGTGCCAGCAGCTTAGGATGGGCTTCCGGGCATGAGCAGTTCTTC
TRBJ2-5 | TRBD2 | TRBV28 | - | CASSRHRTSGNQETQYF | TGTGCCAGCAGCCGACACCGGACTAGCGGGAACCAAGAGACCCAGTACTTC
TRBJ1-1 | - | TRBV5-4 | - | CASTLTGLTNIMNTEAFF | TGTGCCAGCACCTTAACGGGACTAACGAATATCATGAACACTGAAGCTTTCTTT
TRBJ2-1 | TRBD2 | TRBV2 | - | CASSEGGLADYNEQFF | TGTGCCAGCAGTGAAGGGGGACTAGCGGATTACAATGAGCAGTTCTTC
TRBJ2-1 | TRBD2 | TRBV7-9 | - | CASSFFQLAGGPSYNEQFF | TGTGCCAGCAGTTTTTTTCAACTAGCGGGAGGGCCGTCCTACAATGAGCAGTTCTTC
TRBJ1-1 | - | TRBV27 | few | CASNLGSGTEAFF | TGTGCCAGCAACCTGGGCAGTGGCACTGAAGCTTTCTTT
TRBJ1-5 | TRBD1 | TRBV25-1 | - | CASSDRTGTNQPQHF | TGTGCCAGCAGTGATCGGACAGGCACAAATCAGCCCCAGCATTTT
TRBJ2-7 | - | TRBV11-2 | - | CASSFGLGFEQYF | TGTGCCAGCAGCTTCGGGCTCGGGTTTGAGCAGTACTTC
TRBJ1-1 | TRBD1 | TRBV4-3 | - | CASSLFGQGALNTEAFF | TGCGCCAGCAGTCTATTTGGACAGGGGGCGCTTAACACTGAAGCTTTCTTT
TRBJ2-7 | - | TRBV6-1 | - | CASSLEYGSAYEQYF | TGTGCCAGCAGTTTAGAATACGGGAGTGCTTACGAGCAGTACTTC
TRBJ1-1 | TRBD1 | TRBV15 | - | CATSRDLQGGTEAFF | TGTGCCACCAGCAGAGATTTGCAGGGGGGCACTGAAGCTTTCTTT
TRBJ1-2 | - | TRBV6-5 | - | CASSRPTELGGYTF | TGTGCCAGCAGTAGACCCACGGAGCTCGGGGGCTACACCTTC
TRBJ2-7 | - | TRBV5-1 | once | CASSFGGYEQYF | TGCGCCAGCAGCTTTGGCGGCTACGAGCAGTACTTC
TRBJ2-1 | - | TRBV12-5 | - | CASGFYLGVNEQFF | TGTGCTAGTGGTTTTTATCTCGGCGTAAACGAGCAGTTCTTC
TRBJ2-5 | - | TRBV2 | - | CASSGDSAQYF | TGTGCCAGCAGTGGGGATTCGGCCCAGTACTTC
TRBJ1-2 | - | TRBV27 | - | CASSLFGGNNYGYTF | TGTGCCAGCAGTTTATTCGGGGGCAACAACTATGGCTACACCTTC
TRBJ2-3 | TRBD2 | TRBV19 | few | CASSQTSGSADTQYF | TGTGCCAGTAGCCAGACTAGCGGGAGCGCAGATACGCAGTATTTT
TRBJ1-2 | - | TRBV18 | - | CASSPGGARGYTF | TGTGCCAGCTCACCGGGCGGGGCGCGGGGCTACACCTTC
TRBJ2-2 | - | TRBV6-6 | - | CASSYRSTGELFF | TGTGCCAGCAGTTATAGATCTACCGGGGAGCTGTTTTTT
TRBJ2-1 | TRBD2 | TRBV5-6 | - | CASSSSGRVYNEQFF | TGTGCCAGCAGCTCTAGCGGGAGGGTTTACAATGAGCAGTTCTTC